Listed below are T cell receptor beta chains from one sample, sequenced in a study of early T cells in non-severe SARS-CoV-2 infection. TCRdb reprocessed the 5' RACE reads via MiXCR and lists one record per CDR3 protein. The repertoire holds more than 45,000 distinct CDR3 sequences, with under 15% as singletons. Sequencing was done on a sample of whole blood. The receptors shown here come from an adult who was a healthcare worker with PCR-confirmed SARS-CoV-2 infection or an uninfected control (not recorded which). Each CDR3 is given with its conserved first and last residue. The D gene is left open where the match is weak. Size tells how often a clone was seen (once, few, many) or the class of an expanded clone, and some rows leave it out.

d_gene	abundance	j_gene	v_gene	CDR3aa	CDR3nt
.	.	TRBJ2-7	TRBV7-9	CASSPGTSRYEQYF	TGTGCCAGCAGCCCTGGGACCTCCCGGTACGAGCAGTACTTC
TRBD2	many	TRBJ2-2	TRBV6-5	CASSEDTGLAGGIGELFF	TGTGCCAGCAGTGAGGATACGGGACTAGCGGGAGGGATCGGGGAGCTGTTTTTT
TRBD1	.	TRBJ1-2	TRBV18	CASSPLDRGANYGYTF	TGTGCCAGCTCACCTCTTGACAGGGGGGCTAACTATGGCTACACCTTC
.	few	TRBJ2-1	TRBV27	CASSLEVSGTYNEQFF	TGTGCCAGCAGTTTAGAGGTTAGCGGAACCTACAATGAGCAGTTCTTC
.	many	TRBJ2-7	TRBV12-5	CASGLVPDLTAHYEQYF	TGTGCTAGTGGTTTGGTACCGGACCTGACAGCCCACTACGAGCAGTACTTC
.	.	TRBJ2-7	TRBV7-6	CASSTGTNYEQYF	TGTGCCAGCAGCACCGGAACCAACTACGAGCAGTACTTC
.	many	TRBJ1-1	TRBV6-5	CASSSDGRGTEAFF	TGTGCCAGCAGTTCCGACGGCCGGGGGACTGAAGCTTTCTTT
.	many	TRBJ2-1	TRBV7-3	CASSLSPGRNEQFF	TGTGCCAGCAGCTTGAGTCCCGGGAGAAATGAGCAGTTCTTC
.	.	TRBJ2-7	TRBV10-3	CAIGEVADRYEQYF	TGTGCCATCGGAGAAGTTGCGGATCGGTACGAGCAGTACTTC
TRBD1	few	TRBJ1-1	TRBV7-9	CASSAPGQAMNTEAFF	TGTGCCAGCAGCGCGCCGGGACAGGCCATGAACACTGAAGCTTTCTTT
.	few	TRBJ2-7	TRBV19	CASSTQGGRTYEQYF	TGTGCCAGTAGTACCCAGGGGGGCCGGACCTACGAGCAGTACTTC
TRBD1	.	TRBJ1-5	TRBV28	CASSWTGGEPQHF	TGTGCCAGCAGTTGGACAGGAGGGGAGCCCCAGCATTTT
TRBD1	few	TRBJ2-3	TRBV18	CASSPDRGGTDTQYF	TGTGCCAGCTCACCAGACAGGGGAGGCACAGATACGCAGTATTTT
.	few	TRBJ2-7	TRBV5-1	CASSLPLGGESYEQYF	TGCGCCAGCAGCTTGCCCCTCGGGGGAGAGAGCTACGAGCAGTACTTC